The TCR beta chain described here comes from a study of regulatory T cells in long-lasting Graves disease. The CDR3 spans 12 residues. V dropped 5 bases and J dropped 5 bases, with 9 bases sitting between them. Details on this clonotype: The target antigen is unknown.

Study-wide results and limits: Possibly, accuracy suffered from the small sample size.

Building of the TCR beta libraries involved iRepertoire HTBI primers and Arm-PCR of CDR3 regions. Each CDR3 protein gets one entry after TCRdb re-called the multiplex PCR reads with MiXCR. Among about 530,000 distinct CDR3 sequences listed, about 16% were seen once. This sample's time point: newly diagnosed GD, antithyroid drugs for less than 3 months. Preparation of the TCR library used RNA extracted from PBMCs. A further study also used this sample, focusing on T cells in Graves' hyperthyroidism and ophthalmopathy.

The genes are TRBV12-3 or TRBV12-4 and TRBJ1-1; the D gene is possibly TRBD1 (5 bases). This sequence was found in a middle-aged woman with Graves disease. The sample here was peripheral blood mononuclear cells (PBMCs), taken at new diagnosis, from a patient treated with antithyroid drugs. This chain's CDR3 is CASSQRQTEAFF. The DNA for the CDR3 is TGTGCCAGCAGTCAACGACAGACTGAAGCTTTCTTT.